This passage covers 27 T cell receptor beta chains from one sample sequenced in a study of TIL therapy for anti-PD-1-resistant metastatic lung cancer. Time point defined: pre-treatment sample, taken before nivolumab and TIL therapy. Tumor tissue came from excised metastases, mostly pleural nodules or supraclavicular lymph nodes. The immunoSEQ assay was v3. The method was immunoSEQ multiplex PCR; TCRdb's version includes in-frame clones alone and lacks a portion of them. The profile covers approximately 23,000 clones, with approximately 57% appearing a single time and about 16% taken by the ten largest. The sample in question was tumor tissue, obtained at baseline. These TCRs come from a woman between 30 and 80 years old with non-small cell lung cancer.

This clone was picked up a small number of times. Mismatch with germline at one junction end may stem from a read error. This sequence joins TRBV15 and TRBJ1-5, with no clear D. Germline V lookup: CDR1 LNHNV, CDR2 YYDKDF (reference sequence). The CDR3 is 12 amino acids. CDR3 sequence: CATSQSSQPQHF. CDR3 in DNA: TGTGCCACCAGCCAAAGCAGTCAGCCCCAGCATTTT.

The J gene is TRBJ2-7, the V gene TRBV6-6, with 13 bases matching TRBD2. The CDR3 extends over 15 amino acids. V was clipped by 2 bases and J by 5 bases; unmatched bases: 3. In germline, CDR1 is MNHNY, CDR2 SVGAGI (reference sequence). The CDR3 spells CASSYTSGRAHEQYF. The CDR3 DNA is TGTGCCAGCAGTTACACTAGCGGGAGGGCCCACGAGCAGTACTTC.

The rearrangement links TRBV11-2 to TRBJ2-3; the match to TRBD1 covers 8 bases. Germline-derived CDR1 and CDR2 are SGHAT and FQNNGV. The CDR3 sequence is 16 residues long. V was pared by 4 bases and J by 0 bases, with 6 bases of the junction left unmatched. The CDR3 coding sequence is TGTGCCAGCAGCTCCCAGGACAGGGAAAGCACAGATACGCAGTATTTT. Amino acid sequence: CASSSQDRESTDTQYF.

This clone appeared once. This sequence joins TRBV5-1 and TRBJ1-4, with D perhaps TRBD1 (6 bases). Trimming took off 4 bases at V and 6 bases at J, with 13 bases between the two ends. The CDR3 length is 14 residues. CDR1 and CDR2 (germline): SGHRS, YFSETQ. The CDR3 DNA is TGCGCCAGCAGCCAAGGGGGAGTAGATGAAAAACTGTTTTTT. Translating it yields CASSQGGVDEKLFF.

The chain is built from TRBV30 and TRBJ2-7; 7 nucleotides match TRBD1. This CDR3 is 13 amino acids long. J lost 4 bases, V lost 5 bases, and 8 bases had no gene match. Germline V gene sequence: CDR1 GTSNPN, CDR2 SVGIG (reference sequence). DNA for the CDR3: TGTGCCTGGTCTACAAACAGGGGATACGAGCAGTACTTC. This codes for CAWSTNRGYEQYF.

This chain uses TRBV5-6 with TRBJ1-4, with a weak D call TRBD1 (6 bases). The CDR3 covers 14 residues. Germline V gene lookup returns CDR1 SGHDT and CDR2 YYEEEE. The V end lost 3 bases, the J end lost 5 bases, and 11 bases lay between the germline ends. The chain's CDR3 is CASSSRQVNEKLFF. The CDR3, as DNA: TGTGCCAGCAGCTCAAGACAGGTGAATGAAAAACTGTTTTTT.

V gene TRBV5-8 combines with J gene TRBJ2-1; D is possibly TRBD2 (6 bases). The length of the CDR3 is 12 residues. The germline CDR1 and CDR2 sequences are SGHTS and YDEGEE. Trimming removed 9 bases at V and 10 bases at J, with 17 bases between. In DNA form, the CDR3 reads TGTGCCATCCTACTTCCGGGAGTAGAGCAGTTCTTC. Its translation is CAILLPGVEQFF.

This clone came up a few times. The chain combines TRBV14 with TRBJ2-1; no clear D gene. CDR3 length: 14 residues. CDR1 is SGHDN and CDR2 is FVKESK in the germline V gene. V was cut by 0 bases and J by 10 bases, with 13 bases left in between. CDR3 loop: CASSQDYRPLEQFF. The CDR3 DNA sequence: TGTGCCAGCAGCCAAGATTACCGACCGTTGGAGCAGTTCTTC.

This chain joins TRBV5-1 and TRBJ1-1; D is perhaps TRBD1 (5 bases). Trimming removed 4 bases at V and 7 bases at J, with 11 bases between. CDR3 length: 12 residues. In germline, CDR1 is SGHRS, CDR2 YFSETQ. The CDR3 nucleotides are TGCGCCAGCAGCAAGCCTGACAGTGAAGCTTTCTTT. As protein: CASSKPDSEAFF.

The chain combines TRBV7-8 with TRBJ1-5, with 8 bases aligning to TRBD1. The CDR3 contains 16 residues. From germline, CDR1 is SGHVS and CDR2 FQNEAQ. J lost 6 bases, V lost 4 bases, and 11 bases had no gene match. This CDR3 is CASSSDRGRGGQPQHF. The CDR3 DNA is TGTGCCAGCAGCTCCGACAGGGGAAGGGGAGGTCAGCCCCAGCATTTT.

The chain carries TRBV11-2 and TRBJ2-2; no reliable D call. The CDR3 extends over 12 amino acids. V shed 5 bases and J shed 6 bases, with 7 bases lying between them. Germline CDR1 reads SGHAT; CDR2 reads FQNNGV. The CDR3 DNA follows: TGTGCCAGCAGCCCTGTCTCCGGGGAGCTGTTTTTT. It translates to CASSPVSGELFF.

The CDR3 nucleotides are TGTGCCAGCAGCCCTGTCCCCCTACGCGAGCAGTACTTC. The encoded protein is CASSPVPLREQYF. V usage is TRBV7-2 and J usage is TRBJ2-7; D unresolved. CDR3 size: 13 residues. Trimming pared 5 bases from V and 6 bases from J, leaving 14 bases between. In germline, CDR1 is SGHTA, CDR2 FQGNSA.

This clone was counted a few times. The gene calls are TRBV14 and TRBJ2-2; D is possibly TRBD1 (6 bases). Germline CDR1 SGHDN, CDR2 FVKESK. V shed 4 bases and J shed 4 bases, with 10 bases lying between them. CDR3 size: 14 residues. For the CDR3, the DNA is TGTGCCAGCAGCCGACAGGTTTTCACCGGGGAGCTGTTTTTT. Its translation is CASSRQVFTGELFF.

The gene calls are TRBV4-2 and TRBJ2-2; D is unclear. The germline V gene has CDR1 LGHNA and CDR2 YNFKEQ. The V end was cut by 1 base, the J end by 7 bases, with 7 bases between. The CDR3 sequence is 13 residues long. CDR3 nucleotides: TGTGCCAGCAGCCAAGGGTTAGGCGGGGAGCTGTTTTTT. Its protein product is CASSQGLGGELFF.

The chain combines TRBV6-6 with TRBJ2-6; no firm D call. Germline V gene sequence: CDR1 MNHNY, CDR2 SVGAGI (reference sequence). The V end lost 10 bases, the J end lost 1 base, and 11 bases lay between the germline ends. This CDR3 is 14 amino acids long. CDR3 sequence (DNA): TGTGCCACCAAACCCGAATCTGGGGCCAACGTCCTGACTTTC. This encodes CATKPESGANVLTF.

This clone has a single count. This chain connects TRBV11-3 to TRBJ2-5; D gene uncertain. Looked up from germline, CDR1 is SGHNT and CDR2 is YENEEA. Trimming shortened V by 5 bases and J by 5 bases, and 15 bases separated the two germline ends. This CDR3 region has 14 residues. The CDR3 DNA is TGTGCCAGCAGCCGCCCGATGTGGGTGGAGACCCAGTACTTC. This codes for CASSRPMWVETQYF.

The chain combines TRBV5-6 with TRBJ2-7, with 7 nucleotides matching TRBD1. Per the germline V gene, CDR1 is SGHDT and CDR2 is YYEEEE. This CDR3 is built from 13 residues. The junction had 6 bases not matched to a gene; V was cut back by 3 bases and J by 6 bases. This CDR3 reads CASSWDRGSEQYF. In DNA form, the CDR3 reads TGTGCCAGCAGCTGGGACAGAGGATCCGAGCAGTACTTC.

The chain has TRBV19 and TRBJ1-5, with TRBD1 identical over 11 bases. The junction had 12 bases not matched to a gene; V was cut back by 1 base and J by 4 bases. Germline V CDR1 and CDR2: LNHDA, SQIVND (reference sequence). The CDR3 length is 19 residues. The CDR3 DNA reads as TGTGCCAGTAGTATAGCATTCCAAAGAGGGACAGGGGGTAATCAGCCCCAGCATTTT. It codes for CASSIAFQRGTGGNQPQHF.

This clone was detected only once. The chain recombines TRBV11-1 with TRBJ1-1; D not certain. Trimming removed 4 bases from V and 3 bases from J, with 3 bases in between. Germline V gene lookup returns CDR1 SGHAT and CDR2 FQDESV (reference sequence). The CDR3 has 11 amino acids. This CDR3 is CASSSYTEAFF. DNA for the CDR3: TGTGCCAGCAGCTCCTACACTGAAGCTTTCTTT.

V gene TRBV29-1 combines with J gene TRBJ2-6; tentative D call: TRBD2 (6 bases). V was clipped by 5 bases and J by 1 base, with 21 bases between them. Germline lookup yields CDR1 SQVTM and CDR2 ANQGSEA. The CDR3 covers 18 residues. In DNA, the CDR3 is TGCAGCGTTCAAGGCGTCTGGGGGGTAGAGTCTGGGGCCAACGTCCTGACTTTC. It yields the protein CSVQGVWGVESGANVLTF.

This sequence joins TRBV15 and TRBJ2-3, with 7 bases that match TRBD1. This CDR3 comprises 14 residues. Germline CDR1 is LNHNV and CDR2 is YYDKDF (reference sequence). V was pared by 1 base and J by 5 bases, with 3 bases of the junction left unmatched. CDR3 in amino acids: CATSRVRGKDTQYF. The DNA for the CDR3 is TGTGCCACCAGCAGAGTCAGGGGGAAAGATACGCAGTATTTT.

The chain links TRBV7-9 to TRBJ1-1; D might be TRBD1 (5 bases). Deletions cut 5 bases from V and 1 base from J, with 11 bases between. CDR1 and CDR2 from the germline V gene are SEHNR and FQNEAQ (reference sequence). The CDR3 length is 14 residues. CDR3 nucleotide sequence: TGTGCCAGCAGCGCCACCGGGGGGAACACTGAAGCTTTCTTT. Translating it yields CASSATGGNTEAFF. Drawing the rest from reference TRBV7-9 and TRBJ1-1, the complete variable domain is DTGVSQNPRHKITKRGQNVTFRCDPISEHNRLYWYRQTLGQGPEFLTYFQNEAQLEKSRLLSDRFSAERPKGSFSTLEIQRTEQGDSAMYLCASSATGGNTEAFFGQGTRLTVV.

The CDR3 loop reads CATSRVDRGTGELFF. The CDR3 DNA reads as TGTGCCACCAGCAGAGTAGACAGAGGAACCGGGGAGCTGTTTTTT. The chain recombines TRBV15 with TRBJ2-2; D might be TRBD1 (5 bases). Trimming left V 1 base short and J 5 bases short, with 11 bases between. The CDR3 spans 15 residues. Germline V lookup: CDR1 LNHNV, CDR2 YYDKDF (reference sequence).

CDR3 nucleotide sequence: TGTGCCATCAGTGGTGAGGGGGCTGCTGGCTACACCTTC. Residues: CAISGEGAAGYTF. The chain is built from TRBV10-3 and TRBJ1-2, with TRBD1 matching 7 bases. Germline assignment: CDR1 ENHRY and CDR2 SYGVKD. The CDR3 totals 13 residues. J lost 7 bases, V lost 4 bases, and 6 bases had no gene match.

This chain connects TRBV5-6 to TRBJ2-7; 7 positions match TRBD2. Germline CDR1 reads SGHDT; CDR2 reads YYEEEE. The trim removed 2 bases at V and 8 bases at J, leaving 10 bases unmatched. The CDR3 is 14 residues long. CDR3 bases: TGTGCCAGCAGCTTTGGCGGGAGTGTGAAAAAGCAGTACTTC. Translating gives CASSFGGSVKKQYF.

V and J are TRBV7-9 and TRBJ2-2; no clear D. Trimming cost V 1 base and J 7 bases, with 10 bases left between them. Germline values: CDR1 SEHNR, CDR2 FQNEAQ (reference sequence). There are 14 residues in the CDR3. The DNA of the CDR3 is TGTGCCAGCAGCTTAGAAAGAATAGGCGGGGAGCTGTTTTTT. This sequence encodes CASSLERIGGELFF. Filled out from reference TRBV7-9 and TRBJ2-2, the complete variable domain reads DTGVSQNPRHKITKRGQNVTFRCDPISEHNRLYWYRQTLGQGPEFLTYFQNEAQLEKSRLLSDRFSAERPKGSFSTLEIQRTEQGDSAMYLCASSLERIGGELFFGEGSRLTVL.

This clone was observed a few times. This chain uses TRBV5-1 with TRBJ1-3, with D maybe TRBD1 (5 bases). V shed 4 bases and J shed 4 bases, with 15 bases lying between them. Germline V gene sequence: CDR1 SGHRS, CDR2 YFSETQ. The CDR3 sequence is 15 residues long. This CDR3 is CASSQGFGAGNTIYF. Written as DNA, the CDR3 is TGCGCCAGCAGCCAGGGTTTTGGAGCGGGAAACACCATATATTTT.